What follows describes a single T cell receptor (beta chain). Its antigen is as yet unknown. The germline V gene encodes CDR1 MNHNS and CDR2 SASEGT. V was clipped by 3 bases and J by 2 bases; unmatched bases: 9. The CDR3 length is 17 residues. These data come from a study of T cell responses to AZD1222 COVID-19 vaccine. Libraries were prepared by immunoSEQ multiplex PCR; TCRdb keeps only in-frame clonotypes and omits some of them. The sample contains about 70,000 clones, under 90% of which appear only once. General study points: Repertoire sampling occurred only after the peak T cell response. Clonal diversity may have been underestimated in mostly white British donors. Seropositivity was recorded at baseline in only 6 or 7 AZD1222 recipients. After two AZD1222 doses, spike-specific TCR breadth and depth rose versus day 0.

This sequence joins TRBV6-1 and TRBJ2-3; 9 bases are shared with TRBD1. Sequenced here: peripheral blood, sampled 28 days after the second AZD1222 dose. This TCR derives from an adult who received the AZD1222 COVID-19 vaccine. Written as DNA, the CDR3 is TGTGCCAGCAGTGAGGAGGCCGGGACAGGGTTCACAGATACGCAGTATTTT. Translating it yields CASSEEAGTGFTDTQYF.